Presented here are 26 T cell receptor beta chains from one specimen sequenced in a study of cytomegalovirus exposure and HLA in healthy donors. The PCR contained 60 Vbeta and 13 Jbeta primers. Data came from immunoSEQ multiplex PCR; TCRdb stores just in-frame clones and leaves some out. The sample includes around 130,000 clones, roughly 78% of them seen just once. The specimen was PBMCs. These TCRs come from a male donor in good health and CMV-seronegative.

The rearrangement uses TRBV29-1 and TRBJ2-5, with 8 bases identical to TRBD2. With 7 bases clipped from V and 7 bases from J, the junction kept 11 bases outside the gene matches. The CDR3 runs 13 residues. Germline CDR1 SQVTM, CDR2 ANQGSEA. The DNA of the CDR3 is TGCAGCGCCGACGATAACAGCGGGGGGACCCAGTACTTC. Translation: CSADDNSGGTQYF.

The CDR3 here is CASSSGQGAYEQYF. The CDR3 DNA is TGTGCCAGTAGTTCCGGACAGGGGGCCTACGAGCAGTACTTC. The chain uses TRBV19 and TRBJ2-7; 10 positions match TRBD1. The V gene end was trimmed by 5 bases and the J gene end by 2 bases; junction bases not matched to a gene: 3. This CDR3 is 14 amino acids long. Germline CDR1 is LNHDA and CDR2 is SQIVND (reference sequence).

The chain recombines TRBV4-3 with TRBJ2-2; D ambiguous. Deletions cut 4 bases from V and 3 bases from J, with 9 bases between. CDR3 length equals 14 residues. CDR1 is LGHNA, CDR2 YSLEER, per germline. For the CDR3, the DNA is TGCGCCAGCAGCCTTGCGGCCTACACCGGGGAGCTGTTTTTT. It is translated as CASSLAAYTGELFF.

This chain connects TRBV18 to TRBJ2-5; D perhaps matches TRBD1 (5 bases). CDR1 is KGHSH, CDR2 LQKENI, per germline. V shed 2 bases and J shed 1 base, with 8 bases lying between them. The length of the CDR3 is 14 residues. The chain's CDR3 is CASSPKGPQETQYF. For the CDR3, the DNA is TGTGCCAGCTCACCAAAGGGGCCCCAAGAGACCCAGTACTTC.

This chain links TRBV9 with TRBJ1-2; perhaps TRBD1 as D (5 bases). Germline CDR1 and CDR2: SGDLS and YYNGEE. Trimming pared 3 bases from V and 4 bases from J, leaving 16 bases between. This CDR3 spans 15 amino acids. CDR3 DNA sequence: TGTGCCAGCAGCGAGTCCGTTACAGGTGGCTATGGCTACACCTTC. It specifies CASSESVTGGYGYTF.

The chain carries TRBV18 and TRBJ2-7, with D maybe TRBD2 (5 bases). The germline V and J ends were trimmed by 1 base and 2 bases, with 15 bases remaining between them. The V gene's germline CDR1 is KGHSH and CDR2 LQKENI. The CDR3 contains 16 residues. The DNA of the CDR3 is TGTGCCAGCTCACCACGTGGCGGAGTGGGAGCCTACGAGCAGTACTTC. Amino acids: CASSPRGGVGAYEQYF.

The genes are TRBV25-1 and TRBJ2-1, with D perhaps TRBD1 (6 bases). This CDR3 is 15 amino acids long. Germline loops: CDR1 MGHDK, CDR2 SYGVNS. The V end lost 2 bases, the J end lost 4 bases, and 12 bases lay between the germline ends. The CDR3 protein is CASSETGSTYNEQFF. CDR3 coding DNA: TGTGCCAGCAGTGAAACAGGGTCCACTTACAATGAGCAGTTCTTC.

The chain combines TRBV10-3 with TRBJ2-2, with 8 nucleotides matching TRBD1. The CDR3 runs to 16 residues. The trim removed 6 bases at V and 3 bases at J, leaving 9 bases unmatched. Per the germline V gene, CDR1 is ENHRY and CDR2 is SYGVKD. CDR3 DNA sequence: TGTGCCATCAGCAGATCAGGGGGCGTAGACACCGGGGAGCTGTTTTTT. It is translated as CAISRSGGVDTGELFF.

The chain couples TRBV6-1 to TRBJ1-1; D gene unclear. Deletions cut 0 bases from V and 1 base from J, with 12 bases between. CDR1 and CDR2 from the germline V gene are MNHNS and SASEGT. CDR3 length: 16 residues. The CDR3 loop is CASSEATLVRNTEAFF. The CDR3 coding sequence is TGTGCCAGCAGTGAAGCGACCCTAGTAAGGAACACTGAAGCTTTCTTT.

V and J are TRBV9 and TRBJ2-5, with 9 bases aligning to TRBD2. The CDR3 is 15 residues long. Germline lookup yields CDR1 SGDLS and CDR2 YYNGEE. V shed 0 bases and J 4 bases; nucleotides not matched to a gene: 4. The CDR3 spells CASSVGGGGTETQYF. The CDR3 DNA sequence: TGTGCCAGCAGCGTAGGCGGGGGGGGGACAGAGACCCAGTACTTC.

V is TRBV11-2 and J is TRBJ2-3; maybe TRBD2 (6 bases). V was cut by 5 bases and J by 0 bases, with 12 bases left in between. The CDR3 totals 15 residues. Germline V gene lookup returns CDR1 SGHAT and CDR2 FQNNGV. CDR3 bases: TGTGCCAGCAGCCCCCGGGGGTTTAGCACAGATACGCAGTATTTT. The encoded protein is CASSPRGFSTDTQYF.

The chain joins TRBV28 to TRBJ1-2, with D tentatively TRBD1 (6 bases). CDR1 and CDR2 (germline): MDHEN, SYDVKM. V was pared by 5 bases and J by 4 bases, with 11 bases between. There are 13 residues in the CDR3. The CDR3 sequence is CASSSDRSYGYTF. The DNA of the CDR3 is TGTGCCAGCAGTAGTGACAGGTCCTATGGCTACACCTTC.

The chain uses TRBV4-2 and TRBJ2-1; TRBD2 matches at 7 bases. Trimming cost V 1 base and J 0 bases; bases outside gene matches: 6. The germline V gene encodes CDR1 LGHNA and CDR2 YNFKEQ. This CDR3 is 17 amino acids long. CDR3 protein: CASSQVSGQTSYNEQFF. The CDR3, as DNA: TGTGCCAGCAGCCAAGTTAGCGGGCAGACCTCCTACAATGAGCAGTTCTTC.

The gene calls are TRBV7-9 and TRBJ2-3; 16 positions match TRBD2. There are 19 residues in the CDR3. V gave up 6 bases and J gave up 5 bases; unmatched junction bases: 14. The germline CDR1 and CDR2 sequences are SEHNR and FQNEAQ (reference sequence). As DNA, the CDR3 is TGTGCCAGCAGTCTTCTGGTGGGGACTAGCGGGGGGGAGGGAGATACGCAGTATTTT. It translates to CASSLLVGTSGGEGDTQYF.

V usage is TRBV27 and J usage is TRBJ1-6; no definite D call. Germline V gives CDR1 MNHEY, CDR2 SMNVEV (reference sequence). The CDR3 has 13 residues. Trimming pared 3 bases from V and 7 bases from J, leaving 7 bases between. CDR3 amino acids: CASSFPGNSPLHF. The CDR3 coding sequence is TGTGCCAGCAGTTTTCCGGGAAATTCACCCCTCCACTTT.

As DNA, the CDR3 is TGCAGCGTTGAACAACAGGGGCTTAACTCCTACGAGCAGTACTTC. This translates into CSVEQQGLNSYEQYF. The rearrangement uses TRBV29-1 and TRBJ2-7; 7 bases align to TRBD1. Unmatched junction bases numbered 7, after V lost 2 bases and J lost 0 bases. Per germline, CDR1 SQVTM and CDR2 ANQGSEA. The CDR3 sequence is 15 residues long.

J is TRBJ1-1 and V is TRBV21-1; TRBD1, as called in the table, went unchecked against the DNA. TRBV21-1 is marked as a pseudogene. The CDR3 spans 15 residues. CDR3 bases: TGTGCCAGCAGCAAAGGGGCAGACCTGAACACTGAAGCTTTCTTT. As protein: CASSKGADLNTEAFF.

This chain connects TRBV5-4 to TRBJ1-1; TRBD1 agrees at 8 bases. This CDR3 has 14 amino acids. V shed 6 bases and J 6 bases; nucleotides not matched to a gene: 10. The germline gives CDR1 SGHNT, CDR2 YYREEE (reference sequence). CDR3 sequence reads: CASTMTGAVSEAFF. The CDR3 nucleotides are TGTGCCAGCACCATGACAGGGGCAGTATCTGAAGCTTTCTTT.

This chain connects TRBV4-1 to TRBJ1-1; possibly TRBD1 for D (5 bases). This CDR3 is 13 amino acids long. The germline V gene has CDR1 MGHRA and CDR2 YSYEKL. V was trimmed by 1 base and J by 9 bases, leaving 12 bases between them. CDR3 residues: CASSQVYADKAFF. As DNA, the CDR3 is TGCGCCAGCAGCCAAGTTTACGCGGACAAAGCTTTCTTT.

V and J are TRBV13 and TRBJ1-6; D uncertain. CDR3 size: 16 residues. The ends were cut back, 1 base at V and 0 bases at J, with 7 bases in the middle. Looked up from germline, CDR1 is PRHDT and CDR2 is FYEKMQ (reference sequence). CDR3 sequence reads: CASSLVTSSYNSPLHF. CDR3 coding DNA: TGTGCCAGCAGCTTAGTAACGAGCTCCTATAATTCACCCCTCCACTTT.

The chain employs TRBV6-5 and TRBJ2-7, with 8 bases fitting TRBD1. From germline, CDR1 is MNHEY and CDR2 SVGAGI. Trimming took 5 bases from V and 3 from J; bases not matched to a gene: 6. The CDR3 is 14 amino acids. CDR3 coding DNA: TGTGCCAGCAGTGCCGGGACAGGCTACTACGAGCAGTACTTC. Protein: CASSAGTGYYEQYF.

The chain carries TRBV27 and TRBJ2-7; no clear D. This CDR3 has 15 residues. CDR1 and CDR2 (germline): MNHEY, SMNVEV (reference sequence). V was cut by 3 bases and J by 0 bases, with 12 bases left in between. CDR3 loop: CASSLGLSSSYEQYF. In nucleotides, the CDR3 is TGTGCCAGCAGTTTGGGCCTTTCCAGCTCCTACGAGCAGTACTTC.

The chain combines TRBV25-1 with TRBJ1-1; 9 bases agree with TRBD1. The length of the CDR3 is 17 residues. Germline V gives CDR1 MGHDK, CDR2 SYGVNS. With 4 bases clipped from V and 2 bases from J, the junction kept 11 bases outside the gene matches. CDR3 sequence reads: CASSGPRQGGRNTEAFF. CDR3 DNA sequence: TGTGCCAGCAGTGGGCCTCGACAGGGGGGCCGAAACACTGAAGCTTTCTTT.

This rearrangement joins TRBV27 to TRBJ1-5, with D perhaps TRBD1 (6 bases). Trimming took off 5 bases at V and 2 bases at J, with 10 bases between the two ends. This CDR3 region has 14 residues. Germline values: CDR1 MNHEY, CDR2 SMNVEV (reference sequence). In DNA form, the CDR3 reads TGTGCCAGCAGTCCTCGGACAGGCAATCAGCCCCAGCATTTT. It yields the protein CASSPRTGNQPQHF.

This clone was seen only a few times. The CDR3 nucleotides read TGTGCCAGCACCGTGACGGACAGGGAAGATGGCTACACCTTC. Residues: CASTVTDREDGYTF. The chain employs TRBV7-9 and TRBJ1-2, with 8 bases that match TRBD1. CDR3 length equals 14 residues. Germline CDR1 reads SEHNR; CDR2 reads FQNEAQ (reference sequence). V was pared by 7 bases and J by 6 bases, with 10 bases of the junction left unmatched. The full variable domain, its missing parts supplied by reference TRBV7-9 and TRBJ1-2, is DTGVSQNPRHKITKRGQNVTFRCDPISEHNRLYWYRQTLGQGPEFLTYFQNEAQLEKSRLLSDRFSAERPKGSFSTLEIQRTEQGDSAMYLCASTVTDREDGYTFGSGTRLTVV.

The chain has TRBV5-1 and TRBJ1-1, with D maybe TRBD1 (6 bases). Germline assignment: CDR1 SGHRS and CDR2 YFSETQ. This CDR3 has 12 residues. V was cut by 5 bases and J by 7 bases, with 12 bases left in between. The DNA for the CDR3 is TGCGCCAGCAGTTTGCAGGGGATTGAAGCTTTCTTT. It specifies CASSLQGIEAFF.